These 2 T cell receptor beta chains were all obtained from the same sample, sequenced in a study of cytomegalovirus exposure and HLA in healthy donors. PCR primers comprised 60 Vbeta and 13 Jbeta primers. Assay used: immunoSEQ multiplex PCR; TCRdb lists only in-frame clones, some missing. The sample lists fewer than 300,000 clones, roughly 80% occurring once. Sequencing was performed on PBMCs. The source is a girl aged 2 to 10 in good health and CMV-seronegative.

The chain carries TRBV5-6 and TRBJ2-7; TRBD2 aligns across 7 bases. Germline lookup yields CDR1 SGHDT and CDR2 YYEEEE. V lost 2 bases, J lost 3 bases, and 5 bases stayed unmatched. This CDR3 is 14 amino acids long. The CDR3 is CASSFWGRGYEQYF. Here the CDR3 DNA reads TGTGCCAGCAGCTTCTGGGGGAGGGGCTACGAGCAGTACTTC.

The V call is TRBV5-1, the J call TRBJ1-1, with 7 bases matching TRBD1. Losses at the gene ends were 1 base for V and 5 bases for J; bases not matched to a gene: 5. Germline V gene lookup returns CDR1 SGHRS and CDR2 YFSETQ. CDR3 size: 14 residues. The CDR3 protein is CASSLKGARTEAFF. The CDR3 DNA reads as TGCGCCAGCAGCTTGAAGGGGGCTCGGACTGAAGCTTTCTTT. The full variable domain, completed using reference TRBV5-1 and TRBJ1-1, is KAGVTQTPRYLIKTRGQQVTLSCSPISGHRSVSWYQQTPGQGLQFLFEYFSETQRNKGNFPGRFSGRQFSNSRSEMNVSTLELGDSALYLCASSLKGARTEAFFGQGTRLTVV.